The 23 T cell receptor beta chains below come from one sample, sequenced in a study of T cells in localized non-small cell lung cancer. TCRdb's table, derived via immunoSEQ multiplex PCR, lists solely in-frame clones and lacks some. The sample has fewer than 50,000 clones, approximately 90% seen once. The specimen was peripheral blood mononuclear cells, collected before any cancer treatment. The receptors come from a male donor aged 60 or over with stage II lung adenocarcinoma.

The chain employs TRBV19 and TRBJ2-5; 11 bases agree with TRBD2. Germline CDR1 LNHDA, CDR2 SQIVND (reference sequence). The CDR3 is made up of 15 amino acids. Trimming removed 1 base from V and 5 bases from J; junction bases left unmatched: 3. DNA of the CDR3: TGTGCCAGTAGTATAGGGTCTAGCGGGGGGGAGACCCAGTACTTC. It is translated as CASSIGSSGGETQYF.

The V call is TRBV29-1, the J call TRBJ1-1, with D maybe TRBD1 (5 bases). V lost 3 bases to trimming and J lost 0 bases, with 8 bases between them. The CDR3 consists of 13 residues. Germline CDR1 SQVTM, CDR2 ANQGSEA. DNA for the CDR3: TGCAGCGTTGATGACAGCTTGAACACTGAAGCTTTCTTT. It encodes CSVDDSLNTEAFF. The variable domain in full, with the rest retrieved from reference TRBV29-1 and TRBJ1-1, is SAVISQKPSRDICQRGTSLTIQCQVDSQVTMMFWYRQQPGQSLTLIATANQGSEATYESGFVIDKFPISRPNLTFSTLTVSNMSPEDSSIYLCSVDDSLNTEAFFGQGTRLTVV.

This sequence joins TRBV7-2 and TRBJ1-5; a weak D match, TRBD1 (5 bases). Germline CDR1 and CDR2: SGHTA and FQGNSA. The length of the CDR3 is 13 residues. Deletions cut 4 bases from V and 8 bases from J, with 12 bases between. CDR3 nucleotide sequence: TGTGCCAGCAGCTCGTACAGGAGGGAGCCCCAGCATTTT. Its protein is CASSSYRREPQHF.

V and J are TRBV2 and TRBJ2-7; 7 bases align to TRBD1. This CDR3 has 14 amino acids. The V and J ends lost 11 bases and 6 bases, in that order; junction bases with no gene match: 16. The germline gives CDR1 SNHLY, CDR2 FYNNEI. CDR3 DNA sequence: TGTGCCTGCACTTGGGTAGGGGGCCTTTCCGAGCAGTACTTC. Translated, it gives CACTWVGGLSEQYF.

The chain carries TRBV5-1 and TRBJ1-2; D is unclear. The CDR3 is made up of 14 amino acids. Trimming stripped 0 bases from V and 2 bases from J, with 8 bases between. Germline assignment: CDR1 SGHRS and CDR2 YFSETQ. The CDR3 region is CASSLGRDNYGYTF. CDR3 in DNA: TGCGCCAGCAGCTTGGGCCGAGACAACTATGGCTACACCTTC.

The CDR3 loop is CASSPAGRVTQYF. CDR3 coding DNA: TGTGCCAGTAGTCCAGCAGGTCGGGTGACCCAGTACTTC. The V call is TRBV19, the J call TRBJ2-5; no clear D gene. The germline CDR1 and CDR2 sequences are LNHDA and SQIVND (reference sequence). The V gene lost 5 bases and the J gene lost 7 bases, with 14 bases spanning the gap. This CDR3 has 13 residues.

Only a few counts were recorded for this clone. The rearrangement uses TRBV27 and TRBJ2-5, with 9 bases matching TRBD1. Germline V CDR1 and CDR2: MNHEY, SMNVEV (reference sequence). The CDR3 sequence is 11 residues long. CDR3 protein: CAYRGPKTQYF. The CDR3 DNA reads TGTGCGTACAGGGGGCCAAAGACCCAGTACTTC.

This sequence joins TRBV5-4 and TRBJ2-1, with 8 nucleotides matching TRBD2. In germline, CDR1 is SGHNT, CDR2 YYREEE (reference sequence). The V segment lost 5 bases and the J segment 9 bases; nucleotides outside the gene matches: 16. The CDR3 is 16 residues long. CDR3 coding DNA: TGTGCCAGCAGTCGTGAGACTAGCGATATCTCGGGTGAGCAGTTCTTC. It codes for CASSRETSDISGEQFF.

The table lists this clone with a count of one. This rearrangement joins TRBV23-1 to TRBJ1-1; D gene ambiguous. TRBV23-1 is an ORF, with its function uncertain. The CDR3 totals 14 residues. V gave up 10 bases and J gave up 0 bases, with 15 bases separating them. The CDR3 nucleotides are TGCGCCACGGTGGAGGGAAGGATGAACACTGAAGCTTTCTTT. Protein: CATVEGRMNTEAFF.

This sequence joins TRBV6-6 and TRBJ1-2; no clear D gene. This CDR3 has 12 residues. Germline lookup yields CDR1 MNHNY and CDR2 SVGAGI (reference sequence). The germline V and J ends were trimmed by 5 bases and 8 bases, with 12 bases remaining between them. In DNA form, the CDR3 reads TGTGCCAGCAGTACCGGACTTAGCGGCTACACCTTC. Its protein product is CASSTGLSGYTF.

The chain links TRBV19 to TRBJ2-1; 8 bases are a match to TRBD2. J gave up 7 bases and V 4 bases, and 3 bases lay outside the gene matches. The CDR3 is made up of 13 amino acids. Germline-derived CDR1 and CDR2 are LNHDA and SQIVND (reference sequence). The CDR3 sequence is CASSRLASNEQFF. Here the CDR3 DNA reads TGTGCCAGTAGTAGACTAGCGTCGAATGAGCAGTTCTTC.

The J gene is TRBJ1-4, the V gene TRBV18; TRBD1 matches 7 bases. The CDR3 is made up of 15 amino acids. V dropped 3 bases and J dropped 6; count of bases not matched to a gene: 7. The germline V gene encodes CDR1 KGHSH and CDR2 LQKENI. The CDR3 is CASSPTGARDEKLFF. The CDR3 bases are TGTGCCAGCTCACCTACAGGGGCCCGGGATGAAAAACTGTTTTTT.

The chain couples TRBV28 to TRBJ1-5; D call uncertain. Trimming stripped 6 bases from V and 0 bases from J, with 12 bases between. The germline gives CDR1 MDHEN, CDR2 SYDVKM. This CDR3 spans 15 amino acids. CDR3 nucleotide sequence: TGTGCCAGCAGGGGAAGTCCCTATAGCAATCAGCCCCAGCATTTT. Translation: CASRGSPYSNQPQHF.

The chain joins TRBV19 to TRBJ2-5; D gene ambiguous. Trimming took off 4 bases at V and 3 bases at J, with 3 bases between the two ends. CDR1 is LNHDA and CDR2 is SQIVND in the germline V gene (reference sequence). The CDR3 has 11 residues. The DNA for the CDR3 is TGTGCCAGTAGTACTAAAGAGACCCAGTACTTC. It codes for CASSTKETQYF.

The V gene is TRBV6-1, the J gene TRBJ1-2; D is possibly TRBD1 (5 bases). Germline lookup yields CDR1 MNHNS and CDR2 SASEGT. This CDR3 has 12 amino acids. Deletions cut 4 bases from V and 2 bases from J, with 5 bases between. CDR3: CASSGQNYGYTF. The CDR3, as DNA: TGTGCCAGCAGTGGACAGAACTATGGCTACACCTTC.

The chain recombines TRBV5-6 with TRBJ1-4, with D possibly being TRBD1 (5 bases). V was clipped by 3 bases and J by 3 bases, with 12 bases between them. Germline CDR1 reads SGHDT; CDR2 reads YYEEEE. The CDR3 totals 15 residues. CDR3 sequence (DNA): TGTGCCAGCAGCTACCAAGGGGATCCTAATGAAAAACTGTTTTTT. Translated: CASSYQGDPNEKLFF.

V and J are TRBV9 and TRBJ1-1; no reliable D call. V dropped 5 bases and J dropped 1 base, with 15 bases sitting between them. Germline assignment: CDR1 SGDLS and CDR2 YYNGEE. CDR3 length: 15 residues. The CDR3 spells CASRPATVGNTEAFF. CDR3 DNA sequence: TGTGCCAGCAGGCCTGCTACCGTGGGGAACACTGAAGCTTTCTTT.

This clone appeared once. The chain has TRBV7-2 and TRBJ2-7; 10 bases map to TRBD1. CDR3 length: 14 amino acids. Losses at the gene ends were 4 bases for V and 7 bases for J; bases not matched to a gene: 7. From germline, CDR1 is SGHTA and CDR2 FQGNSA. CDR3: CASSSRTGGSEQYF. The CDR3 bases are TGTGCCAGCAGCTCGCGGACAGGGGGTAGTGAGCAGTACTTC.

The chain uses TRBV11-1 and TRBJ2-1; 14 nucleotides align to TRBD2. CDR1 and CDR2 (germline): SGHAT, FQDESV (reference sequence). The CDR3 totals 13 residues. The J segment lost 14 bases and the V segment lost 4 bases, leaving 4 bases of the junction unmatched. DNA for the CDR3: TGTGCCAGCAGCTCCGGACTAGCGGGAGGCAAGTTCTTC. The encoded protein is CASSSGLAGGKFF. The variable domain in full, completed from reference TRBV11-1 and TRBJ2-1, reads EAEVAQSPRYKITEKSQAVAFWCDPISGHATLYWYRQILGQGPELLVQFQDESVVDDSQLPKDRFSAERLKGVDSTLKIQPAELGDSAMYLCASSSGLAGGKFFGPGTRLTVL.

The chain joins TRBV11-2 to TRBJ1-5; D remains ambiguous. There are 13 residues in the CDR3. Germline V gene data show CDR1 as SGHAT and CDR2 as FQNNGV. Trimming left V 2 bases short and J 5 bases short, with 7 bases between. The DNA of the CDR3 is TGTGCCAGCAGCTTAATCCAGGATCAGCCCCAGCATTTT. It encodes CASSLIQDQPQHF. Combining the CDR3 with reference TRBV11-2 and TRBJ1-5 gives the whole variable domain EAGVAQSPRYKIIEKRQSVAFWCNPISGHATLYWYQQILGQGPKLLIQFQNNGVVDDSQLPKDRFSAERLKGVDSTLKIQPAKLEDSAVYLCASSLIQDQPQHFGDGTRLSIL.

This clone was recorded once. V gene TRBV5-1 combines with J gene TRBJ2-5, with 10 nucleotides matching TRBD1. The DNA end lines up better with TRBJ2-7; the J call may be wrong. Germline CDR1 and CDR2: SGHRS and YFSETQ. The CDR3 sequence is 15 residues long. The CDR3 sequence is CASRGDRGSSYEQYF. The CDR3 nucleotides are TGCGCCAGTAGGGGGGACAGGGGAAGCTCCTACGAGCAGTACTTC.

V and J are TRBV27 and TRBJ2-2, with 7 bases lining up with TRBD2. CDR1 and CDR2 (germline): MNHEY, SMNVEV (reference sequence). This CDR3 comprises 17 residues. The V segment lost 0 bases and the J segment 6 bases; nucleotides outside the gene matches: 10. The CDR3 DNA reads TGTGCCAGCAGTTTATCGGGGAGCGGGGCGTGGGCCGGGGAGCTGTTTTTT. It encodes CASSLSGSGAWAGELFF.

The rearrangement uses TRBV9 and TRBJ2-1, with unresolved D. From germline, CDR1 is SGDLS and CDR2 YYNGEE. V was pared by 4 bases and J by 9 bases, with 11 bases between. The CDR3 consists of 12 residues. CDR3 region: CASSTTRPEQFF. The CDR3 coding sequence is TGTGCCAGCAGCACAACACGTCCTGAGCAGTTCTTC.